The clone carrying this T cell receptor (beta chain) was seen a few times. The sample comes from a study of blood T cell repertoires in COVID-19. With 4 bases clipped from V and 8 bases from J, the junction kept 10 bases outside the gene matches. The germline CDR1 and CDR2 sequences are LGHNT and FRNRAP. CDR3 size: 16 residues. TCRdb's copy holds only in-frame clones and misses some; the assay was immunoSEQ multiplex PCR. This sample has about 330,000 clones, with 88% found just once. The clonotype was recovered from a woman aged 50 to 60 with active or convalescent COVID-19. Sequenced sample: peripheral blood. V and J are TRBV12-5 and TRBJ2-4; 11 nucleotides align to TRBD2. The CDR3 DNA follows: TGTGCTAGTGGTTCGCTGGGTACTAGCGGGAGTTACATTCAGTACTTC. This codes for CASGSLGTSGSYIQYF.